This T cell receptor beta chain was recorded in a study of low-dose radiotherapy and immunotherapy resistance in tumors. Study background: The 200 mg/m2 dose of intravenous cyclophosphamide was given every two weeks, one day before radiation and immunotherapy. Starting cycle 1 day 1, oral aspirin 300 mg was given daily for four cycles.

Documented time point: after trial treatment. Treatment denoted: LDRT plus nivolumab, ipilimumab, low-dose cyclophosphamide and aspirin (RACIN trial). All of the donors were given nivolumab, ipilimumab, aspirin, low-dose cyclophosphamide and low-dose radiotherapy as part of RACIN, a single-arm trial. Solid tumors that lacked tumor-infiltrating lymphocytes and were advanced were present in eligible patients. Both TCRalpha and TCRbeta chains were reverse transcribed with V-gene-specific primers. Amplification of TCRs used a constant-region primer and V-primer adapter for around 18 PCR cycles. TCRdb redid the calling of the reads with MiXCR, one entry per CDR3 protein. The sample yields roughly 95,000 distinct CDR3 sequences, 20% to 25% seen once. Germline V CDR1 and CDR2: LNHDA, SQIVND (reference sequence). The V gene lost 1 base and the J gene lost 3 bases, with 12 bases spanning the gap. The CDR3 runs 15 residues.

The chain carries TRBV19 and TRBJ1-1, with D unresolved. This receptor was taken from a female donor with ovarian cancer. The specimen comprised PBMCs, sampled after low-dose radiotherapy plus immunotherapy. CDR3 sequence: CASSIAMGIDTEAFF. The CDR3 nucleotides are TGTGCCAGTAGTATAGCCATGGGGATAGACACTGAAGCTTTCTTT.